This T cell receptor beta chain derives from a study of control samples from healthy donors and cancer patients. This clone was picked up a small number of times. CDR1 MNHNS and CDR2 SASEGT come from the germline V gene. The V gene lost 3 bases and the J gene lost 6 bases, with 6 bases spanning the gap. The CDR3 sequence is 12 residues long. Clones were read by immunoSEQ multiplex PCR, and TCRdb kept only the in-frame ones, dropping some. The sample lists about 120,000 clones, roughly nine tenths occurring once. Sequencing was carried out using blood. This chain uses TRBV6-1 with TRBJ1-5; no reliable D call. This receptor was taken from a woman aged 18-35 years in good health. The CDR3 DNA reads as TGTGCCAGCAGTGATTTGGCTCAGCCCCAGCATTTT. Its protein is CASSDLAQPQHF.